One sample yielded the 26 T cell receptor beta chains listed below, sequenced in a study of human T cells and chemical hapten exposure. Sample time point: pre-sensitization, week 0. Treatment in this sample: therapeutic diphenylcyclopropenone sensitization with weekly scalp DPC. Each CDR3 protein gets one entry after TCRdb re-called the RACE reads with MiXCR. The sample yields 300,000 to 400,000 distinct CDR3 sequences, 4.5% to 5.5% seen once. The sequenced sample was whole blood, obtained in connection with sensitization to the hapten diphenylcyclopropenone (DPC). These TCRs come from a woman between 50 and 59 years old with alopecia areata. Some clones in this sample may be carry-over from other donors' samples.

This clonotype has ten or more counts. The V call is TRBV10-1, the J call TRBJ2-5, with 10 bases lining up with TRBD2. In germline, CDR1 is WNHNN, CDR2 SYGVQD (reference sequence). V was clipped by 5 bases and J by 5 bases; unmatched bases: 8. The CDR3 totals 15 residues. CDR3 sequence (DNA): TGCGCCAGCAGTTCCCCTCTAGCGGGAGATGAGACCCAGTACTTC. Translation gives CASSSPLAGDETQYF.

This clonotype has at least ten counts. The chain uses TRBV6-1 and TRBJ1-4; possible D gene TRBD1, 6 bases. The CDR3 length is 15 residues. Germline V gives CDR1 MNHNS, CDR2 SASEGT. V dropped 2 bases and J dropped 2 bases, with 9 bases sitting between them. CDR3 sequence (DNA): TGTGCCAGCAGTGAATTTGACAGGACTAATGAAAAACTGTTTTTT. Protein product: CASSEFDRTNEKLFF.

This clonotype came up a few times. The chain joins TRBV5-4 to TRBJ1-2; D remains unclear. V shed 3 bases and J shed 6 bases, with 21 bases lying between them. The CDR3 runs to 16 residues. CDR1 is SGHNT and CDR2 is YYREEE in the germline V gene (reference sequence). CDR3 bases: TGTGCCAGCAGCTCGGCCCACCAAGGGCCCTCGCATGGCTACACCTTC. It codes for CASSSAHQGPSHGYTF.

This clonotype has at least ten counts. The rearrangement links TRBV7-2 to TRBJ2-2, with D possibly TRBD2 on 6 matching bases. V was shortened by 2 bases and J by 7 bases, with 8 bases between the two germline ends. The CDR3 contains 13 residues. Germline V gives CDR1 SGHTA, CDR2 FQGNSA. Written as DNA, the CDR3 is TGTGCCAGCAGCTTAACGGAGGGCGGGGAGCTGTTTTTT. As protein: CASSLTEGGELFF. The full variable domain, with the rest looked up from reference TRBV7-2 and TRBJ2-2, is GAGVSQSPSNKVTEKGKDVELRCDPISGHTALYWYRQSLGQGLEFLIYFQGNSAPDKSGLPSDRFSAERTGGSVSTLTIQRTQQEDSAVYLCASSLTEGGELFFGEGSRLTVL.

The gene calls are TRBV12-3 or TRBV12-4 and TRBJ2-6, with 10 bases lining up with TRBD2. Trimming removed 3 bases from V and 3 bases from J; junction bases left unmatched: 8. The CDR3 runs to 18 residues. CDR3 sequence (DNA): TGTGCCAGCAGTTTTCCTAGCGGGAGTCGGAATGGGGCCAACGTCCTGACTTTC. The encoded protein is CASSFPSGSRNGANVLTF.

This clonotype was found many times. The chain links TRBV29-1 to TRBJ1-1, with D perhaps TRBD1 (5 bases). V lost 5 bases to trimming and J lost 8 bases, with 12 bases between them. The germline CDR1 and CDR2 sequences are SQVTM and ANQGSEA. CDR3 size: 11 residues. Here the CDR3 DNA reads TGCAGCGTTCCGACAGCAACAGAAGCTTTCTTT. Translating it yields CSVPTATEAFF.

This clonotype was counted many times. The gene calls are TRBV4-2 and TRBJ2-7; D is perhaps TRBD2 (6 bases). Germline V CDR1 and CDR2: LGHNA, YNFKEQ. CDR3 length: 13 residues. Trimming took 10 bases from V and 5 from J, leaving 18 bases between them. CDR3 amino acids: CATKQGTSNEQYF. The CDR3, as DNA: TGTGCCACAAAGCAGGGTACTAGCAACGAGCAGTACTTC.

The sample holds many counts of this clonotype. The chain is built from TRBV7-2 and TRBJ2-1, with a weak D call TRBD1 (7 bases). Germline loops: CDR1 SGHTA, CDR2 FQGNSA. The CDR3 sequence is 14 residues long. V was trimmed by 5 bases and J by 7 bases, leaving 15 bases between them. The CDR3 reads CASSPATGRNEQFF. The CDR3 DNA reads TGTGCCAGCAGCCCGGCGACAGGGAGGAATGAGCAGTTCTTC.

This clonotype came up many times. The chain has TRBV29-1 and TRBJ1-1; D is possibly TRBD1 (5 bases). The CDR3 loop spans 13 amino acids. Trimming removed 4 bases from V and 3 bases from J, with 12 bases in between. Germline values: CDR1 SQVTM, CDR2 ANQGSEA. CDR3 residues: CSVAGALHTEAFF. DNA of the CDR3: TGCAGCGTTGCCGGGGCCCTGCACACTGAAGCTTTCTTT.

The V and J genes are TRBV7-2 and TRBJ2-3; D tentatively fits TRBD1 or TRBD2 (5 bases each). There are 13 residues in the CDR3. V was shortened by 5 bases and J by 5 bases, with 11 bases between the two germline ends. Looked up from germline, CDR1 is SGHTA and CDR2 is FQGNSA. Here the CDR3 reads CASSRGPRDTQYF. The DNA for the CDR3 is TGTGCCAGCAGCAGGGGACCGCGAGATACGCAGTATTTT.

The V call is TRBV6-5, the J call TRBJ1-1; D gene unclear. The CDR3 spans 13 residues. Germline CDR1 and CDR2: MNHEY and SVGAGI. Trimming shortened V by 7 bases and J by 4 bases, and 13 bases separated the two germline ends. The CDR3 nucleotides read TGTGCCAGCATTAAGAGGGCGGGCACTGAAGCTTTCTTT. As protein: CASIKRAGTEAFF.

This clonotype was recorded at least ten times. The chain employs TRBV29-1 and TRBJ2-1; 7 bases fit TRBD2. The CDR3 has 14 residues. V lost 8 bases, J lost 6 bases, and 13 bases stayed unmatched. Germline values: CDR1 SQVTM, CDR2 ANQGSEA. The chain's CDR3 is CSHLGLGRRNEQFF. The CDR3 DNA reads TGCAGCCACCTTGGACTAGGGAGGCGCAATGAGCAGTTCTTC.

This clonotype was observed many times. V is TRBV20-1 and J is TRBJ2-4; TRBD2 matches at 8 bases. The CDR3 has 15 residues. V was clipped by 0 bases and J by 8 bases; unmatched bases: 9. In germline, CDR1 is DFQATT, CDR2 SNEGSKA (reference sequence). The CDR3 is CSARDDGRAGDIQYF. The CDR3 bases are TGCAGTGCTAGAGATGACGGGAGGGCCGGGGACATTCAGTACTTC.

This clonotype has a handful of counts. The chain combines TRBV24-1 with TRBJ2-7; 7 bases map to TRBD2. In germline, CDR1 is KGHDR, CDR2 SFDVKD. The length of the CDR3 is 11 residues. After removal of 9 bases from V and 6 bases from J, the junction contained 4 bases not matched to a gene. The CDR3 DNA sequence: TGTGCCACCGCGGGCGGGGGCGAGCAGTACTTC. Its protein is CATAGGGEQYF.

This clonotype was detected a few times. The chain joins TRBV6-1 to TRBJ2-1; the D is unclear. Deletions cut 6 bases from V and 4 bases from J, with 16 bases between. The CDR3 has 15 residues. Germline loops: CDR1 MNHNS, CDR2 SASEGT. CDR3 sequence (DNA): TGTGCCAGCAGCCCCGTCCAGGACCGATACAATGAGCAGTTCTTC. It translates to CASSPVQDRYNEQFF.

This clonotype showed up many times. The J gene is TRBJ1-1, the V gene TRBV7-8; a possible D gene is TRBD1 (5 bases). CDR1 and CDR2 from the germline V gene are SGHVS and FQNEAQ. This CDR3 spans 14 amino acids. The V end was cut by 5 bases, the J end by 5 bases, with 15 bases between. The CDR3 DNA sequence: TGTGCCAGCAGCATTGTTCAGGGTGGAACTGAAGCTTTCTTT. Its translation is CASSIVQGGTEAFF.

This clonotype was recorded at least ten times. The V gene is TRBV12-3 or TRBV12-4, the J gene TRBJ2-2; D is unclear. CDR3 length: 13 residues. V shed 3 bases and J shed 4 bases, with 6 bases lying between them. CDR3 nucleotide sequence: TGTGCCAGCAGTTTTTCGGGCACCGGGGAGCTGTTTTTT. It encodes CASSFSGTGELFF.

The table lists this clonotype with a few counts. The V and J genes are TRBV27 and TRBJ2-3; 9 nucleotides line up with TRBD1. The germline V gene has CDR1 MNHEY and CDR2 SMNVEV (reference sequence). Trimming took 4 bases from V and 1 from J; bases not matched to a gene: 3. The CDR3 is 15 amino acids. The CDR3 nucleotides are TGTGCCAGCAGTTACAGGACAGGGGGCACAGATACGCAGTATTTT. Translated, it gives CASSYRTGGTDTQYF.

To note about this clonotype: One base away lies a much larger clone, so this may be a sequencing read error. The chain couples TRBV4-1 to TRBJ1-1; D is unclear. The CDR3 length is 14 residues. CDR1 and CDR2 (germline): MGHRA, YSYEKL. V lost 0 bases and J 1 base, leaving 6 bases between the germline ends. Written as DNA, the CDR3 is TGCGCCAGCAGCCAAGATCAGGCGAACACTGAAGCTTTCTTT. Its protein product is CASSQDQANTEAFF.

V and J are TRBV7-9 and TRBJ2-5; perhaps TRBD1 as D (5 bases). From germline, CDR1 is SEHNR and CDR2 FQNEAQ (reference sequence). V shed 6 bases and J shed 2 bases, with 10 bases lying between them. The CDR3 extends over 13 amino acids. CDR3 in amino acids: CASRGRVQETQYF. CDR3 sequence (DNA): TGTGCCAGCAGAGGCAGGGTGCAAGAGACCCAGTACTTC.

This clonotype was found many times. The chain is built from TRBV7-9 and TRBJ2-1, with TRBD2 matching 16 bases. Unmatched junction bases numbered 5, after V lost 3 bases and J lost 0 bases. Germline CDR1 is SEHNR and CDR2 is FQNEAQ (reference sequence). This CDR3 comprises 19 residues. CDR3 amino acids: CASSFPGTSGRVSYNEQFF. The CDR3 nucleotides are TGTGCCAGCAGCTTTCCCGGGACTAGCGGGAGGGTCTCCTACAATGAGCAGTTCTTC. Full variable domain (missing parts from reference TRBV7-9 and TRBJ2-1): DTGVSQNPRHKITKRGQNVTFRCDPISEHNRLYWYRQTLGQGPEFLTYFQNEAQLEKSRLLSDRFSAERPKGSFSTLEIQRTEQGDSAMYLCASSFPGTSGRVSYNEQFFGPGTRLTVL.

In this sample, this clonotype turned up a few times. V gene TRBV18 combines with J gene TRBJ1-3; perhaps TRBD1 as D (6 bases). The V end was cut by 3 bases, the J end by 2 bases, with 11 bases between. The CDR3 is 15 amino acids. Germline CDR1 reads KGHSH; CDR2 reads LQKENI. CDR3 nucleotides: TGTGCCAGCTCACCGAGGGGGAGTGCTGGAAACACCATATATTTT. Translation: CASSPRGSAGNTIYF.

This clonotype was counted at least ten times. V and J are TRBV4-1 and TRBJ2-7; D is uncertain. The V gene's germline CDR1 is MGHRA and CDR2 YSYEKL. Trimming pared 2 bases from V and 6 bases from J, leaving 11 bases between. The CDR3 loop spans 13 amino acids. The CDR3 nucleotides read TGCGCCAGCAGCCAAAGCTCTTACTCCGAGCAGTACTTC. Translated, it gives CASSQSSYSEQYF.

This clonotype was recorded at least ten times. The CDR3 here is CASSRTGTLVTYEQYF. DNA for the CDR3: TGTGCCAGCAGCCGTACCGGGACCCTGGTTACCTACGAGCAGTACTTC. The chain employs TRBV6-5 and TRBJ2-7; either TRBD1 or TRBD2 may fit D (5 bases each). CDR1 MNHEY and CDR2 SVGAGI come from the germline V gene. Deletions cut 6 bases from V and 2 bases from J, with 20 bases between. The CDR3 spans 16 residues.

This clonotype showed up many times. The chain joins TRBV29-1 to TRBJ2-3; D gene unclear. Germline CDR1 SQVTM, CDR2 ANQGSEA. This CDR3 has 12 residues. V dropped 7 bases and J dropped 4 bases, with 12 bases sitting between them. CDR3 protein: CSAPRGPDTQYF. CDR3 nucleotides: TGCAGCGCCCCTCGAGGCCCAGATACGCAGTATTTT.

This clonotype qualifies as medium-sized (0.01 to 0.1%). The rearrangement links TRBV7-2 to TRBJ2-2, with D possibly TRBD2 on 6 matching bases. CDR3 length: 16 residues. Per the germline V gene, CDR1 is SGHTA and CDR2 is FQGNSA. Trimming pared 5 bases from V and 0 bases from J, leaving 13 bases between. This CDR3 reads CASSPQTGANTGELFF. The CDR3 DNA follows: TGTGCCAGCAGCCCACAAACGGGAGCGAACACCGGGGAGCTGTTTTTT. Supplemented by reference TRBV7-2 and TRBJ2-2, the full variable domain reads GAGVSQSPSNKVTEKGKDVELRCDPISGHTALYWYRQSLGQGLEFLIYFQGNSAPDKSGLPSDRFSAERTGGSVSTLTIQRTQQEDSAVYLCASSPQTGANTGELFFGEGSRLTVL.